The sequence of this T cell receptor (beta chain) was determined in a study of cytomegalovirus exposure and HLA in healthy donors. Primers included in the PCR were 60 Vbeta and 13 Jbeta primers. TCRdb's copy holds only in-frame clones and misses some; the assay was immunoSEQ multiplex PCR. This sample has approximately 160,000 clones, with roughly 80% found just once. Trimming took off 0 bases at V and 7 bases at J, with 13 bases between the two ends. The CDR3 contains 14 residues. The germline gives CDR1 LGHNA, CDR2 YSLEER. This receptor was taken from a man aged 50-59 years in good health and CMV-seropositive. The V gene is TRBV4-3, the J gene TRBJ2-7, with a tentative D call TRBD2 (5 bases). The material sequenced was PBMCs. CDR3 sequence reads: CASSQDPRGREQYF. CDR3 DNA: TGCGCCAGCAGCCAAGATCCCCGGGGTCGGGAGCAGTACTTC.